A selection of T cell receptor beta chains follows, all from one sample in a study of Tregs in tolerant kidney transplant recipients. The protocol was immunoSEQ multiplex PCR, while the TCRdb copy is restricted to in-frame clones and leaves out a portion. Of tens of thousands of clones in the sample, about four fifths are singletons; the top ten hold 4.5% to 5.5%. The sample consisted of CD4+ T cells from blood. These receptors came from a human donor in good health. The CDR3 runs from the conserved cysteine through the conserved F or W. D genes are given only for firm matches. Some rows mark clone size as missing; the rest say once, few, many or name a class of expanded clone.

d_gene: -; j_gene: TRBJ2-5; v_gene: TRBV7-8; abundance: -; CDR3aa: CASSYGGQETQYF; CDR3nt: TGTGCCAGCAGTTACGGGGGTCAAGAGACCCAGTACTTC
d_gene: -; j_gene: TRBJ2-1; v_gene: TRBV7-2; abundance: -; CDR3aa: CASSFQTRPENYNEQFF; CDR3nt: TGTGCCAGCAGCTTTCAGACGAGACCAGAGAACTACAATGAGCAGTTCTTC
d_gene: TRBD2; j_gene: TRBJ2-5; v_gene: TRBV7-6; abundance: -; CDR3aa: CASSLGGGRGETQYF; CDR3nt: TGTGCCAGCAGCTTAGGGGGAGGGCGCGGGGAGACCCAGTACTTC
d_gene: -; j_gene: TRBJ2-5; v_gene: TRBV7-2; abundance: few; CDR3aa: CASSLGPPGQETQYF; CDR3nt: TGTGCCAGCAGCTTAGGGCCCCCCGGGCAAGAGACCCAGTACTTC
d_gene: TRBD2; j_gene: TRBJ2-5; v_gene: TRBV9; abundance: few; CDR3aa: CASSVLSGGQETQYF; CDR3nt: TGTGCCAGCAGCGTTCTTAGCGGGGGGCAAGAGACCCAGTACTTC
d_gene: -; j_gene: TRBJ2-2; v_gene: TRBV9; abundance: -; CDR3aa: CASSVRVTNTGELFF; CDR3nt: TGTGCCAGCAGCGTACGGGTTACGAACACCGGGGAGCTGTTTTTT
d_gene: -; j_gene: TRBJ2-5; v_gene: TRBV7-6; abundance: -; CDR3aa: CASSFFKETQYF; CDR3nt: TGTGCCAGCAGCTTTTTTAAAGAGACCCAGTACTTC
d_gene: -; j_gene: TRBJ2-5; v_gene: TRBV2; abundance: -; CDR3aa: CVSRTTGTEPAGAQYF; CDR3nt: TGTGTCAGCAGGACTACCGGGACCGAGCCAGCAGGGGCCCAGTACTTC
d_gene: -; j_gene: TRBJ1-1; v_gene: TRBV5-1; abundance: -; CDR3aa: CASSFDGRATEAFF; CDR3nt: TGCGCCAGCAGCTTTGACGGCAGGGCCACTGAAGCTTTCTTT
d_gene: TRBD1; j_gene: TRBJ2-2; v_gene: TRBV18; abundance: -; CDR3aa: CASSPGTGNTGELFF; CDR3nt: TGTGCCAGCTCACCAGGGACAGGGAACACCGGGGAGCTGTTTTTT
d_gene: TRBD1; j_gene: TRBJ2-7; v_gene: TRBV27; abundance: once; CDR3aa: CASSLAGTGVYEQYF; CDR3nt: TGTGCCAGCAGTTTGGCAGGGACAGGGGTGTACGAGCAGTACTTC
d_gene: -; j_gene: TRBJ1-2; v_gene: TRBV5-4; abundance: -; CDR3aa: CASSLRDTVVYGYTF; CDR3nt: TGTGCCAGCAGCTTAAGGGACACCGTGGTCTATGGCTACACCTTC
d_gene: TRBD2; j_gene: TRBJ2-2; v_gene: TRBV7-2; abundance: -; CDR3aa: CASSLGGLAPGELFF; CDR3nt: TGTGCCAGCAGCCTCGGGGGACTAGCCCCCGGGGAGCTGTTTTTT
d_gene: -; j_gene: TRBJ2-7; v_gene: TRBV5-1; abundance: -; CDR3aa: CASSFRAGLSYEQYF; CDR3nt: TGCGCCAGCAGCTTCAGGGCGGGACTTTCCTACGAGCAGTACTTC
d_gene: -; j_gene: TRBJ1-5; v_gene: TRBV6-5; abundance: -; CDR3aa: CASSYADGQPQHF; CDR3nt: TGTGCCAGCAGTTACGCTGACGGGCAGCCCCAGCATTTT
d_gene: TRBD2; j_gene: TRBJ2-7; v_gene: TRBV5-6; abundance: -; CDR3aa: CASSFRMFRLADNYEQYF; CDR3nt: TGTGCCAGCAGCTTTAGGATGTTTCGACTAGCGGACAACTACGAGCAGTACTTC
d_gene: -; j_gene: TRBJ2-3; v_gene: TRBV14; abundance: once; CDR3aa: CASSRDLGGDTQYF; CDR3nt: TGTGCCAGCAGCCGAGATCTAGGGGGAGATACGCAGTATTTT
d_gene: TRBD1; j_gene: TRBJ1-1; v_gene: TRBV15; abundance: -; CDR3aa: CATRRTGVNTEAFF; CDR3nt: TGTGCCACCAGGAGGACAGGGGTGAACACTGAAGCTTTCTTT
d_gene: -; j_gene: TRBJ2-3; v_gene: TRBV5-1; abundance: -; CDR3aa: CASSLGDTQYF; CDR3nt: TGCGCCAGCAGTTTAGGGGATACGCAGTATTTT
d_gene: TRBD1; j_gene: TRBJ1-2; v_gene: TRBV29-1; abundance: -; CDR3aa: CSVTTTGRGYTF; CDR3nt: TGCAGCGTGACCACGACAGGGCGCGGCTACACCTTC
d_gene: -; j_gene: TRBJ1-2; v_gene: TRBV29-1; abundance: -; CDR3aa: CSAEPGDYGYTF; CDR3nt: TGCAGCGCAGAACCGGGAGACTATGGCTACACCTTC
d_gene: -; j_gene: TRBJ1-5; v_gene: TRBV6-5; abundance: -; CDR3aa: CASSHDTTGLAQHF; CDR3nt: TGTGCCAGCAGTCACGATACCACAGGGTTAGCCCAGCATTTT
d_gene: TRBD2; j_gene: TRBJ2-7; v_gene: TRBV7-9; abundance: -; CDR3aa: CASSWGTSGVSYEQYF; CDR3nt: TGTGCCAGCAGCTGGGGGACTAGCGGGGTTTCCTACGAGCAGTACTTC
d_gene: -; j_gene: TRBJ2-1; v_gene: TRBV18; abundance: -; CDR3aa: CASSPSRSNEQFF; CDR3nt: TGTGCCAGCTCACCATCACGTTCCAATGAGCAGTTCTTC
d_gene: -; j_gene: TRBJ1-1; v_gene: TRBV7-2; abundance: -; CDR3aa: CASSFRQTFNTEAFF; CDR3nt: TGTGCCAGCAGCTTCAGGCAGACATTTAACACTGAAGCTTTCTTT
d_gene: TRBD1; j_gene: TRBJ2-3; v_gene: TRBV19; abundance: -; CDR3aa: CASSSGQGSTDTQYF; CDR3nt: TGTGCCAGTAGCTCGGGACAGGGGAGCACAGATACGCAGTATTTT
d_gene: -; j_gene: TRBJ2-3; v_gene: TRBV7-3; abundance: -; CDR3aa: CASSSSTSTDTQYF; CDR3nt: TGTGCCAGCAGCTCGTCAACAAGCACAGATACGCAGTATTTT
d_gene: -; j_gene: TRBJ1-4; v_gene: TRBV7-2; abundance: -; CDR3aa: CASKKKGGEKLFF; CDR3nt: TGTGCCAGCAAGAAGAAGGGTGGAGAAAAACTGTTTTTT
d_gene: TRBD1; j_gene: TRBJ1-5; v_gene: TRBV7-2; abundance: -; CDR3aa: CASSAGTGVQPQHF; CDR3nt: TGTGCCAGCAGCGCCGGGACAGGGGTTCAGCCCCAGCATTTT
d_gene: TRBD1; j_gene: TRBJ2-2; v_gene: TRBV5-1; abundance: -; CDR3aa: CASSWTGIYTGELFF; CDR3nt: TGCGCCAGCAGCTGGACAGGGATCTATACCGGGGAGCTGTTTTTT
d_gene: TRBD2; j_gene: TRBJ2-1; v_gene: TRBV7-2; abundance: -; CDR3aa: CASSKASGRANEQFF; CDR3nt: TGTGCCAGCAGCAAGGCTAGCGGGAGGGCCAATGAGCAGTTCTTC
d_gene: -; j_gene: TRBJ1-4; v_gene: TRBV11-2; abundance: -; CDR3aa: CASSLRGTGTEYEKLFF; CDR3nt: TGTGCCAGCAGCTTAAGAGGTACCGGGACCGAGTATGAAAAACTGTTTTTT
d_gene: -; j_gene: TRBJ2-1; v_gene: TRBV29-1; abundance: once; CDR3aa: CSSGGPNEQFF; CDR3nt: TGCAGCTCTGGGGGACCCAATGAGCAGTTCTTC
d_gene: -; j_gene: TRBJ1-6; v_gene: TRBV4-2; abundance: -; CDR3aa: CASSQVTGTLDAPLHF; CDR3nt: TGTGCCAGCAGCCAGGTAACCGGGACCCTAGATGCACCCCTCCACTTT
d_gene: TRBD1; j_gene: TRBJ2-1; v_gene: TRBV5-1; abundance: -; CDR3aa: CASSLDRGSYNEQFF; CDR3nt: TGCGCCAGCAGCCTAGACAGGGGCTCCTACAATGAGCAGTTCTTC
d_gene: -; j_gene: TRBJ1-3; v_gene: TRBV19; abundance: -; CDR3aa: CASSILHISSGNTIYF; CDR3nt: TGTGCCAGTAGTATTCTCCATATATCCTCTGGAAACACCATATATTTT
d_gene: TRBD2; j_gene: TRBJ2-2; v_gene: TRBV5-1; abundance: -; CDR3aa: CASSLLAGLNTGELFF; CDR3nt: TGCGCCAGCAGCTTGCTAGCGGGGCTGAACACCGGGGAGCTGTTTTTT
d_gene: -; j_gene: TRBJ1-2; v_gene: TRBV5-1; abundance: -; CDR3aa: CASSLEQGRGYGYTF; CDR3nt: TGCGCCAGCAGCCTCGAACAGGGTCGGGGCTATGGCTACACCTTC